The 27 T cell receptor beta chains presented below share a single source sample, sequenced in a study of blood T cell repertoires in COVID-19. Repertoires were generated with immunoSEQ multiplex PCR, while TCRdb's copy carries only in-frame clones and drops some. The profile shows approximately 270,000 clones, around 88% of them singletons. Sequencing input: peripheral blood. Every receptor here comes from a man older than 75 with acute or convalescent COVID-19.

Concerning this clone: Distinct nucleotide sequences in the sample also encode this CDR3. This chain connects TRBV19 to TRBJ1-1; 7 positions match TRBD1. Germline loops: CDR1 LNHDA, CDR2 SQIVND (reference sequence). This CDR3 has 13 residues. V dropped 6 bases and J dropped 3; count of bases not matched to a gene: 4. The DNA for the CDR3 is TGTGCCAGTAGCTCTACAGGGGACACTGAAGCTTTCTTT. It codes for CASSSTGDTEAFF.

This clone appeared once. The chain carries TRBV3-1 (or the pseudogene TRBV3-2) and TRBJ1-1; D remains ambiguous. Germline lookup yields CDR1 LGHDT and CDR2 YNNKEL (reference sequence). V dropped 3 bases and J dropped 5 bases, with 7 bases sitting between them. This CDR3 contains 12 residues. CDR3 sequence: CASSQGRTEAFF. The CDR3 DNA is TGTGCCAGCAGCCAGGGCCGGACTGAAGCTTTCTTT.

The chain uses TRBV9 and TRBJ1-6; TRBD1 might be the D (6 bases). The CDR3 runs 14 residues. The V end lost 3 bases, the J end lost 8 bases, and 12 bases lay between the germline ends. Germline V CDR1 and CDR2: SGDLS, YYNGEE. The CDR3 DNA reads as TGTGCCAGCAGCGCGCTCAGGGGTCATTCACCCCTCCACTTT. Translated, it gives CASSALRGHSPLHF.

This chain joins TRBV5-6 and TRBJ1-6; 7 positions agree with TRBD1. The CDR3 contains 15 residues. CDR1 is SGHDT, CDR2 YYEEEE, per germline. Trimming cost V 4 bases and J 8 bases; bases outside gene matches: 9. In nucleotides, the CDR3 is TGTGCCAGCAGCCAAAAGCACAGGGGCGATTCACCCCTCCACTTT. Protein: CASSQKHRGDSPLHF.

The chain combines TRBV29-1 with TRBJ2-1, with 7 bases identical to TRBD1. This CDR3 spans 14 amino acids. Looked up from germline, CDR1 is SQVTM and CDR2 is ANQGSEA. V dropped 6 bases and J dropped 2; count of bases not matched to a gene: 7. CDR3 sequence (DNA): TGCAGCGTCCGTAGACAGGGAGCCTACAATGAGCAGTTCTTC. Residues: CSVRRQGAYNEQFF.

The gene calls are TRBV4-3 and TRBJ2-3, with no clear D. There are 16 residues in the CDR3. From germline, CDR1 is LGHNA and CDR2 YSLEER. V gave up 1 base and J gave up 1 base, with 12 bases separating them. The CDR3 protein is CASSQGNSLGTDTQYF. In DNA form, the CDR3 reads TGCGCCAGCAGCCAAGGAAATTCTCTAGGCACAGATACGCAGTATTTT.

The chain links TRBV9 to TRBJ1-4, with a weak D call TRBD1 (5 bases). Germline CDR1 and CDR2: SGDLS and YYNGEE. V gave up 0 bases and J gave up 7 bases, with 10 bases separating them. This CDR3 contains 14 residues. The CDR3 DNA follows: TGTGCCAGCAGCGTAGGCATGGGGGGTGAAAAACTGTTTTTT. Its protein is CASSVGMGGEKLFF.

This sequence joins TRBV18 and TRBJ1-1; 12 nucleotides agree with TRBD1. V shed 4 bases, J shed 1 base, and the junction held 7 bases outside the gene matches. Germline CDR1 KGHSH, CDR2 LQKENI. The CDR3 contains 17 residues. The CDR3 loop is CASSHQGQGAANTEAFF. CDR3 nucleotide sequence: TGTGCCAGCTCACACCAGGGACAGGGGGCAGCGAACACTGAAGCTTTCTTT.

The chain recombines TRBV3-1 (or the pseudogene TRBV3-2) with TRBJ2-1; 10 positions agree with TRBD2. V shed 0 bases, J shed 5 bases, and the junction held 10 bases outside the gene matches. CDR1 is LGHDT, CDR2 YNNKEL, per germline (reference sequence). The CDR3 covers 18 residues. CDR3 nucleotides: TGTGCCAGCAGCCAAGACCAGCGTAGCGGGGGGAATAACAATGAGCAGTTCTTC. This codes for CASSQDQRSGGNNNEQFF.

The chain couples TRBV28 to TRBJ2-4; 10 bases line up with TRBD2. CDR3 size: 15 residues. Trimming at V came to 5 bases and at J to 4 bases, leaving 5 bases not matched to a gene. Per the germline V gene, CDR1 is MDHEN and CDR2 is SYDVKM. CDR3 in amino acids: CASSPVAGGKNIQYF. The CDR3 DNA is TGTGCCAGCAGTCCGGTAGCGGGAGGAAAAAACATTCAGTACTTC. Together with reference TRBV28 and TRBJ2-4, the CDR3 gives the full variable domain: DVKVTQSSRYLVKRTGEKVFLECVQDMDHENMFWYRQDPGLGLRLIYFSYDVKMKEKGDIPEGYSVSREKKERFSLILESASTNQTSMYLCASSPVAGGKNIQYFGAGTRLSVL.

The chain is built from TRBV7-9 and TRBJ2-7; D unresolved. Trimming removed 9 bases from V and 4 bases from J, with 13 bases in between. Germline CDR1 reads SEHNR; CDR2 reads FQNEAQ (reference sequence). The length of the CDR3 is 12 residues. Here the CDR3 DNA reads TGTGCCAGGCGAGCGCCTCATTACGAGCAGTACTTC. Its protein is CARRAPHYEQYF.

This clone was recorded at least ten times. The chain recombines TRBV7-9 with TRBJ2-1; D ambiguous. The V gene's germline CDR1 is SEHNR and CDR2 FQNEAQ (reference sequence). This CDR3 contains 13 residues. Trimming shortened V by 5 bases and J by 4 bases, and 9 bases separated the two germline ends. CDR3 region: CASSPSPYNEQFF. In DNA form, the CDR3 reads TGTGCCAGCAGCCCCTCCCCGTACAATGAGCAGTTCTTC. The variable domain in full, with the rest retrieved from reference TRBV7-9 and TRBJ2-1, is DTGVSQNPRHKITKRGQNVTFRCDPISEHNRLYWYRQTLGQGPEFLTYFQNEAQLEKSRLLSDRFSAERPKGSFSTLEIQRTEQGDSAMYLCASSPSPYNEQFFGPGTRLTVL.

This clone came up a few times. The V and J genes are TRBV6-2 or TRBV6-3 and TRBJ1-1, with D maybe TRBD1 (6 bases). The ends were cut back, 5 bases at V and 5 bases at J, with 12 bases in the middle. This CDR3 spans 13 amino acids. CDR1 and CDR2 from the germline V gene are MNHEY and SVGEGT. The CDR3 bases are TGTGCCAGCAGTACCCAAGGGGGTACTGAAGCTTTCTTT. It specifies CASSTQGGTEAFF.

V is TRBV5-1 and J is TRBJ1-4; D is perhaps TRBD1 (5 bases). Germline V lookup: CDR1 SGHRS, CDR2 YFSETQ. The CDR3 covers 14 residues. V was trimmed by 5 bases and J by 8 bases, leaving 16 bases between them. The CDR3 reads CASRPLTGDEKLFF. The CDR3 coding sequence is TGCGCCAGCAGGCCCTTAACAGGAGACGAAAAACTGTTTTTT.

This chain links TRBV2 with TRBJ1-4; D is unclear. V was cut by 5 bases and J by 4 bases, with 8 bases left in between. CDR1 and CDR2 (germline): SNHLY, FYNNEI. The CDR3 spans 13 residues. The DNA of the CDR3 is TGTGCCAGCAGTCCCAGAAATAATGAAAAACTGTTTTTT. Residues: CASSPRNNEKLFF. Looking up the rest from reference TRBV2 and TRBJ1-4 gives the full variable domain: EPEVTQTPSHQVTQMGQEVILRCVPISNHLYFYWYRQILGQKVEFLVSFYNNEISEKSEIFDDQFSVERPDGSNFTLKIRSTKLEDSAMYFCASSPRNNEKLFFGSGTQLSVL.

The chain is built from TRBV19 and TRBJ2-5; D ambiguous. V lost 2 bases and J 5 bases, leaving 12 bases between the germline ends. Germline V gene sequence: CDR1 LNHDA, CDR2 SQIVND (reference sequence). There are 14 residues in the CDR3. The CDR3 loop is CASSIIYPSETQYF. The CDR3 DNA follows: TGTGCCAGTAGTATAATTTACCCAAGCGAGACCCAGTACTTC.

The chain uses TRBV7-2 and TRBJ2-2, with a weak D call TRBD2 (6 bases). The CDR3 has 14 amino acids. V lost 2 bases, J lost 7 bases, and 11 bases lay in between. Looked up from germline, CDR1 is SGHTA and CDR2 is FQGNSA. The CDR3 sequence: CASSLNGRSGELFF. The CDR3 coding sequence is TGTGCCAGCAGCTTAAACGGGAGAAGCGGGGAGCTGTTTTTT.

The chain has TRBV19 and TRBJ1-3; 7 bases are a match to TRBD1. The CDR3 length is 16 residues. Germline V gives CDR1 LNHDA, CDR2 SQIVND (reference sequence). Germline trimming cut 6 bases from V and 0 bases from J; bases unmatched to any gene: 8. This CDR3 is CASRGRGLSSGNTIYF. CDR3 nucleotide sequence: TGTGCCAGTAGGGGTAGGGGGCTAAGCTCTGGAAACACCATATATTTT.

The chain links TRBV19 to TRBJ1-5; unclear D gene. CDR3 length equals 15 residues. Germline-derived CDR1 and CDR2 are LNHDA and SQIVND (reference sequence). Trimming shortened V by 3 bases and J by 1 base, and 10 bases separated the two germline ends. The chain's CDR3 is CASSIQWRSNQPQHF. DNA for the CDR3: TGTGCCAGTAGTATCCAGTGGAGGAGCAATCAGCCCCAGCATTTT. Combining the CDR3 with reference TRBV19 and TRBJ1-5 gives the whole variable domain DGGITQSPKYLFRKEGQNVTLSCEQNLNHDAMYWYRQDPGQGLRLIYYSQIVNDFQKGDIAEGYSVSREKKESFPLTVTSAQKNPTAFYLCASSIQWRSNQPQHFGDGTRLSIL.

V is TRBV7-2 and J is TRBJ2-7; 7 nucleotides line up with TRBD2. The junction had 10 bases not matched to a gene; V was cut back by 2 bases and J by 0 bases. CDR1 is SGHTA, CDR2 FQGNSA, per germline. This CDR3 spans 17 amino acids. The CDR3 bases are TGTGCCAGCAGCTTATCTGCGACAGCGGGGTACTCCTACGAGCAGTACTTC. Its translation is CASSLSATAGYSYEQYF.

This sequence joins TRBV5-1 and TRBJ2-7, with 12 bases that match TRBD1. The CDR3 is 18 amino acids. CDR1 is SGHRS, CDR2 YFSETQ, per germline. Losses at the gene ends were 7 bases for V and 1 base for J; bases not matched to a gene: 15. The CDR3 protein is CASWDGTGGGSGSYEQYF. CDR3 bases: TGCGCCAGCTGGGACGGGACAGGGGGCGGTTCAGGGTCCTACGAGCAGTACTTC.

The V gene is TRBV24-1, the J gene TRBJ2-1; tentatively, D is TRBD1 (6 bases). V gave up 4 bases and J gave up 4 bases, with 19 bases separating them. This CDR3 region has 17 residues. Per the germline V gene, CDR1 is KGHDR and CDR2 is SFDVKD. The CDR3: CATSDFQGMGTYNEQFF. CDR3 sequence (DNA): TGTGCCACCAGTGACTTTCAGGGGATGGGTACATACAATGAGCAGTTCTTC.

The chain recombines TRBV6-5 with TRBJ1-6; TRBD1 matches at 7 bases. Looked up from germline, CDR1 is MNHEY and CDR2 is SVGAGI. The CDR3 contains 14 residues. Trimming at V came to 2 bases and at J to 10 bases, leaving 5 bases not matched to a gene. The CDR3, as DNA: TGTGCCAGCAGTTACGGAGGACAGGCCTCACCCCTCCACTTT. Residues: CASSYGGQASPLHF.

CDR3 residues: CASTRQNFSYEQYF. The CDR3 DNA reads TGTGCCAGCACGCGACAGAACTTCTCCTACGAGCAGTACTTC. The rearrangement joins TRBV2 to TRBJ2-7, with D tentatively TRBD1 (5 bases). The CDR3 contains 14 residues. Per the germline V gene, CDR1 is SNHLY and CDR2 is FYNNEI. V shed 7 bases and J shed 0 bases, with 13 bases lying between them.

The rearrangement uses TRBV11-2 and TRBJ2-1; tentatively, D is TRBD2 (5 bases). This CDR3 spans 14 amino acids. V gave up 1 base and J gave up 7 bases, with 11 bases separating them. Per germline, CDR1 SGHAT and CDR2 FQNNGV. The CDR3 DNA reads as TGTGCCAGCAGCTTAGTTTATAGGAGGAATGAGCAGTTCTTC. Residues: CASSLVYRRNEQFF.

The chain has TRBV28 and TRBJ2-3; weak D call: TRBD1 (5 bases). The CDR3 totals 16 residues. V lost 2 bases and J 3 bases, leaving 15 bases between the germline ends. CDR1 and CDR2 (germline): MDHEN, SYDVKM. The CDR3 bases are TGTGCCAGCAGTTTACTTGTAGGGGCTGAGACAGATACGCAGTATTTT. Residues: CASSLLVGAETDTQYF.

The rearrangement links TRBV12-3 or TRBV12-4 to TRBJ1-2; D unresolved. The CDR3 length is 13 residues. The germline V and J ends were trimmed by 5 bases and 2 bases, with 9 bases remaining between them. The CDR3 bases are TGTGCCAGCAGTACGACACGAAACTATGGCTACACCTTC. Amino acids: CASSTTRNYGYTF.